This is a list of T cell receptor beta chains from one sample in a study of control samples from healthy donors and cancer patients. Clones were sequenced by immunoSEQ multiplex PCR, and TCRdb holds only the in-frame ones, with some missing. The table lists about 38,000 clones, around four fifths of them singletons. Sequencing was carried out using PBMCs. The receptors were gathered from an older woman with lung cancer. CDR3s include the opening cysteine and the closing phenylalanine or tryptophan. The D gene is left open where the match is weak. Rows give clone size only sometimes, using once, few, many, or a class for an expanded clone.

j_call clone_size d_call v_call cdr3_aa cdr3_nt
TRBJ1-6 . TRBD1 TRBV5-5 CASNGQAFSYNSPLHF TGTGCCAGCAACGGACAGGCATTCTCCTATAATTCACCCCTCCACTTT
TRBJ2-3 . . TRBV5-4 CASSLGDTQYF TGTGCCAGCAGCTTAGGAGATACGCAGTATTTT
TRBJ1-1 . . TRBV6-2/TRBV6-3 CASTPQLGTEAFF TGTGCCAGCACCCCTCAGCTGGGGACTGAAGCTTTCTTT
TRBJ2-7 . TRBD1 TRBV27 CASYGTGEYEQYF TGTGCCAGCTATGGGACAGGGGAGTACGAGCAGTACTTC
TRBJ2-4 . . TRBV6-5 CASSSDTKNIQYF TGTGCCAGCAGTTCCGACACTAAAAACATTCAGTACTTC
TRBJ1-3 . . TRBV11-2 CASSFARFVPGVTIYF TGTGCCAGCAGCTTCGCTCGGTTCGTACCTGGAGTCACCATATATTTT
TRBJ1-1 . . TRBV7-2 CASSLESTGPRTEAFF TGTGCCAGCAGCTTAGAGAGTACGGGACCGCGTACTGAAGCTTTCTTT
TRBJ2-1 . . TRBV25-1 CASTEPYLNEQFF TGTGCCAGCACCGAACCCTACCTCAATGAGCAGTTCTTC
TRBJ2-2 . . TRBV7-2 CASEAPGRVINTGELFF TGTGCCAGCGAGGCCCCGGGACGGGTCATCAACACCGGGGAGCTGTTTTTT
TRBJ2-1 . TRBD1 TRBV12-3/TRBV12-4 CASNRQGLDEQFF TGTGCCAGCAACCGACAGGGTTTGGATGAGCAGTTCTTC
TRBJ1-4 . . TRBV18 CASSPRSQANEKLFF TGTGCCAGCTCACCACGGTCACAGGCGAATGAAAAACTGTTTTTT
TRBJ2-3 . . TRBV11-2 CASSYSHLLPYTDTQYF TGTGCCAGCAGCTACTCCCACCTCCTGCCATACACAGATACGCAGTATTTT
TRBJ2-7 . TRBD1 TRBV19 CASSISARGQGLRSYEQYF TGTGCCAGTAGTATATCCGCCAGGGGGCAGGGGCTTAGGTCCTACGAGCAGTACTTC
TRBJ1-1 . . TRBV7-3 CASSSSGNTEAFF TGTGCCAGCAGCTCGTCAGGGAACACTGAAGCTTTCTTT
TRBJ2-7 . TRBD2 TRBV7-9 CASSSPSGGLAYEQYF TGTGCCAGCAGCTCGCCTAGCGGGGGGCTCGCCTACGAGCAGTACTTC
TRBJ1-6 . . TRBV5-1 CASSLQEQGWSSPLHF TGCGCCAGCAGCTTACAAGAACAGGGATGGAGTTCACCCCTCCACTTT
TRBJ2-2 . TRBD1 TRBV24-1 CATSDPPVTGGNTGELFF TGTGCCACCAGTGACCCGCCCGTAACAGGGGGCAACACCGGGGAGCTGTTTTTT
TRBJ1-6 few . TRBV4-1 CASSQGSSTGGRSPLHF TGCGCCAGCAGCCAGGGGTCATCGACAGGCGGTCGTTCACCCCTCCACTTT
TRBJ2-5 . . TRBV5-1 CASMEGGETQYF TGCGCCAGCATGGAGGGAGGAGAGACCCAGTACTTC
TRBJ2-1 . . TRBV7-9 CASSPGGSLYNEQFF TGTGCCAGCAGTCCCGGGGGCAGTCTATACAATGAGCAGTTCTTC
TRBJ2-6 . . TRBV24-1 CATSDSAAGANVLTF TGTGCCACCAGTGACTCGGCGGCTGGGGCCAACGTCCTGACTTTC
TRBJ1-5 . . TRBV7-8 CASSLELHQPQHF TGTGCCAGCAGCTTAGAGTTGCATCAGCCCCAGCATTTT
TRBJ2-5 . TRBD1 TRBV4-1 CASSQGTGGQETQYF TGCGCCAGCAGCCAAGGGACAGGGGGCCAGGAGACCCAGTACTTC
TRBJ2-7 . TRBD2 TRBV5-8 CASSLGLAGGELSYEQYF TGTGCCAGCAGCCTAGGACTAGCGGGAGGGGAGCTTTCCTACGAGCAGTACTTC
TRBJ1-2 . . TRBV7-9 CASSLGGTSLANYGYTF TGTGCCAGCAGTTTAGGGGGAACTAGCCTCGCTAACTATGGCTACACCTTC
TRBJ1-2 . TRBD1 TRBV2 CASRRDRDGYTF TGTGCCAGTCGGCGGGACAGGGACGGCTACACCTTC
TRBJ2-3 . . TRBV5-4 CASSSKGTDTQYF TGTGCCAGCAGCTCGAAAGGCACAGATACGCAGTATTTT
TRBJ1-1 once . TRBV3-1/TRBV3-2 CASSQGMGSGNTEAFF TGTGCCAGCAGCCAAGGGATGGGCAGCGGAAACACTGAAGCTTTCTTT
TRBJ2-3 . TRBD2 TRBV6-1 CASSALTGGFTDTQYF TGTGCCAGCAGTGCGCTAACGGGAGGGTTCACAGATACGCAGTATTTT
TRBJ1-5 . TRBD1 TRBV10-1 CASRGNLGTGPPHSNQPQHF TGCGCCAGCAGGGGAAACCTCGGGACAGGTCCACCTCATAGCAATCAGCCCCAGCATTTT
TRBJ1-1 . . TRBV7-9 CASSLGEELEAFF TGTGCCAGCAGCTTAGGAGAGGAGCTTGAAGCTTTCTTT
TRBJ1-5 . TRBD1 TRBV10-3 CASKADRSNQPQHF TGTGCCTCTAAAGCGGACAGGAGCAATCAGCCCCAGCATTTT
TRBJ2-7 . . TRBV2 CASSLDYSSYEQYF TGTGCCAGCAGCCTGGACTATTCCTCCTACGAGCAGTACTTC
TRBJ1-5 . . TRBV7-8 CASREAFNQPQHF TGTGCCAGCCGAGAGGCCTTTAATCAGCCCCAGCATTTT
TRBJ1-3 . TRBD1 TRBV3-1/TRBV3-2 CASSPVGGTGGSGNTIYF TGTGCCAGCAGCCCCGTTGGGGGGACAGGGGGCTCTGGAAACACCATATATTTT
TRBJ1-2 . . TRBV18 CASSPSRGGDGYTF TGTGCCAGCTCACCATCGAGGGGGGGCGATGGCTACACCTTC
TRBJ1-5 . . TRBV7-2 CASSLGGAGGNQPQHF TGTGCCAGCAGCTTAGGAGGGGCGGGGGGCAATCAGCCCCAGCATTTT
TRBJ1-6 . TRBD1 TRBV30 CAWSTARSGTGNSPLHF TGTGCCTGGAGTACCGCCCGGTCCGGGACAGGCAATTCACCCCTCCACTTT
TRBJ2-1 . . TRBV18 CASSPLGPTNEQFF TGTGCCAGCTCACCACTGGGACCGACCAATGAGCAGTTCTTC
TRBJ1-5 . . TRBV6-6 CASSYEGSNQPQHF TGTGCCAGCAGTTATGAGGGTAGCAATCAGCCCCAGCATTTT
TRBJ1-6 once . TRBV7-2 CASSLQERPLHF TGTGCCAGCAGCTTACAGGAACGACCCCTCCACTTT
TRBJ1-3 . . TRBV5-1 CASNPEAGARGNTIYF TGCGCCAGCAACCCGGAGGCGGGAGCAAGGGGAAACACCATATATTTT
TRBJ2-7 . . TRBV5-4 CASSLGDISYEQYF TGTGCCAGCAGCTTGGGTGACATAAGCTACGAGCAGTACTTC
TRBJ2-7 . TRBD2 TRBV6-5 CASSYSGTSDYEQYF TGTGCCAGCAGTTACTCGGGGACTAGCGACTACGAGCAGTACTTC
TRBJ1-1 . TRBD1 TRBV6-6 CASSPTTGAEAFF TGTGCCAGCAGCCCTACGACAGGGGCGGAAGCTTTCTTT
TRBJ2-1 . . TRBV11-3 CASSLGRYEQFF TGTGCCAGCAGCTTAGGGAGGTATGAGCAGTTCTTC
TRBJ2-1 . TRBD2 TRBV25-1 CASSPPGLENEQFF TGTGCCAGCAGTCCTCCGGGACTAGAAAATGAGCAGTTCTTC
TRBJ2-3 . . TRBV30 CAWRLKGSDTQYF TGTGCCTGGAGGCTTAAGGGCTCAGATACGCAGTATTTT
TRBJ2-5 . . TRBV7-2 CASSPPWRQETQYF TGTGCCAGCAGCCCCCCGTGGAGGCAAGAGACCCAGTACTTC
TRBJ1-3 . . TRBV7-9 CASSFLGPKKDSGNTIYF TGTGCCAGCAGCTTTTTGGGACCGAAAAAAGACTCTGGAAACACCATATATTTT
TRBJ2-1 . . TRBV7-8 CASSYNEQFF TGTGCCAGCAGCTACAATGAGCAGTTCTTC
TRBJ1-1 few . TRBV5-1 CASSSQGYTEAFF TGCGCCAGCAGCTCACAGGGTTACACTGAAGCTTTCTTT
TRBJ2-3 . TRBD2 TRBV7-8 CASSSSGSTDTQYF TGTGCCAGCAGCAGTAGCGGGAGCACAGATACGCAGTATTTT